This T cell receptor (beta chain) derives from a study of control samples from healthy donors and cancer patients. This CDR3 has 14 amino acids. Looked up from germline, CDR1 is SEHNR and CDR2 is FQNEAQ (reference sequence). Deletions cut 6 bases from V and 4 bases from J, with 15 bases between. TCRdb's copy holds only in-frame clones and misses some; the assay was immunoSEQ multiplex PCR. The sample has more than 95,000 clones, roughly 87% seen once. The sample consisted of blood. The TCR sequence derives from a man between 40 and 49 years old in good health. The chain couples TRBV7-9 to TRBJ2-5, with unresolved D. The CDR3 is CASSHTGRRETQYF. Written as DNA, the CDR3 is TGTGCCAGCAGTCACACGGGTAGACGAGAGACCCAGTACTTC. The entire variable domain, with the rest obtained from reference TRBV7-9 and TRBJ2-5, is as follows: DTGVSQNPRHKITKRGQNVTFRCDPISEHNRLYWYRQTLGQGPEFLTYFQNEAQLEKSRLLSDRFSAERPKGSFSTLEIQRTEQGDSAMYLCASSHTGRRETQYFGPGTRLLVL.